The present TCR beta chain was sequenced within a study of T cells after yellow fever vaccination. Study observations and caveats: Re-detected after boosting: most primary clones, around 96% of CD4 and 88% of CD8.

A single record per CDR3 protein comes from TCRdb applying MiXCR to the 5' RACE reads. The sample lists approximately 350,000 distinct CDR3 sequences; roughly 11% were seen once. Ten or more counts support this clonotype. Its target is unknown. The J segment lost 3 bases and the V segment lost 1 base, leaving 2 bases of the junction unmatched. Germline CDR1 is SGHTA and CDR2 is FQGNSA. This CDR3 has 14 amino acids. J is TRBJ2-7 and V is TRBV7-2, with 8 bases fitting TRBD1. The sequence derives from a man aged 18 to 29 who received the YFV17D yellow fever vaccine. This sample comprised PBMCs, obtained on the day of the first yellow fever vaccination. CDR3 in amino acids: CASSLGTGHYEQYF. The CDR3 DNA sequence: TGTGCCAGCAGCTTAGGGACAGGGCACTACGAGCAGTACTTC.